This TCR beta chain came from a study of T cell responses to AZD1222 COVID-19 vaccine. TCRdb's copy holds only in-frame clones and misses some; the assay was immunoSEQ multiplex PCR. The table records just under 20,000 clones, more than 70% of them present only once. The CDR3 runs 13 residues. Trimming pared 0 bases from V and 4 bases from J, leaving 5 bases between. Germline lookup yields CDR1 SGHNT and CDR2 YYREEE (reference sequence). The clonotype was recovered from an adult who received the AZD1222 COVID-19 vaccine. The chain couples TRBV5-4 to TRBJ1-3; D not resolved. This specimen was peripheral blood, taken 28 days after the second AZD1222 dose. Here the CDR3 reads CASSLERGNTIYF. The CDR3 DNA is TGTGCCAGCAGCTTGGAGCGGGGAAACACCATATATTTT.